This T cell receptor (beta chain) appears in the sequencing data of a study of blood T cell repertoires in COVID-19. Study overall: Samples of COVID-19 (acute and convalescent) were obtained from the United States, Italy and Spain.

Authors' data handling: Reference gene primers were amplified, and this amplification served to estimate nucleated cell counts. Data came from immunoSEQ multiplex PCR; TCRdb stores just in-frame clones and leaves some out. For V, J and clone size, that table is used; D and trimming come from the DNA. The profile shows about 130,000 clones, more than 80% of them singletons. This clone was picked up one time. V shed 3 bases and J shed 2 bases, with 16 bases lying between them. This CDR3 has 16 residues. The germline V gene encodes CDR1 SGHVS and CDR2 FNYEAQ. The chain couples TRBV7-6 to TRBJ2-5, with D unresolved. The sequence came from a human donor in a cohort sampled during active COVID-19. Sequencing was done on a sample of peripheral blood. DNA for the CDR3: TGTGCCAGCAGCTTGCTACTGGCAGGTACTCAAGAGACCCAGTACTTC. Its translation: CASSLLLAGTQETQYF.